The entry below describes one TCR beta chain. Its matching antigen is unknown. The sample belongs to a study of cytomegalovirus exposure and HLA in healthy donors. Whole-study findings and limits: A later analysis linked a missense DCLRE1C variant to TCR beta V- and J-gene trimming.

Primers: 60 Vbeta forward and 13 Jbeta reverse. The assay was immunoSEQ multiplex PCR, and TCRdb's table has in-frame clones only and misses some. Counted here are about 69,000 clones, 76% occurring once; the ten biggest clones make up 3% to 4%. The sequencing sample was made of PBMCs. The source is a man aged 18-30 years in good health and CMV-seronegative.

CDR3 in amino acids: CASSYRQGLGNSPLHF. In nucleotides, the CDR3 is TGTGCCAGCAGTTACAGGCAGGGGCTCGGGAATTCACCCCTCCACTTT. The chain couples TRBV6-6 to TRBJ1-6, with D perhaps TRBD1 (6 bases). Germline CDR1 MNHNY, CDR2 SVGAGI (reference sequence). V was cut by 2 bases and J by 7 bases, with 15 bases left in between. CDR3 length equals 16 residues.